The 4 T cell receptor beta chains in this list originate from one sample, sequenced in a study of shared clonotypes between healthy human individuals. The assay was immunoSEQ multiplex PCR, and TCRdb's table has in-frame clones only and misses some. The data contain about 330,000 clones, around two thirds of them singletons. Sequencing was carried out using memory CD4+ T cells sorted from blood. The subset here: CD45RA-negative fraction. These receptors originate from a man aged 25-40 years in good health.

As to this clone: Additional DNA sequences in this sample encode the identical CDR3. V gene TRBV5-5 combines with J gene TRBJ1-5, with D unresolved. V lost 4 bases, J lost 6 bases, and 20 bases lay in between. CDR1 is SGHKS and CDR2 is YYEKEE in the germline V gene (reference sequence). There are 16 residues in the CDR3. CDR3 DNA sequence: TGTGCCAGCAGCCCATCCTTGACGGGCACGGGTCAGCCCCAGCATTTT. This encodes CASSPSLTGTGQPQHF.

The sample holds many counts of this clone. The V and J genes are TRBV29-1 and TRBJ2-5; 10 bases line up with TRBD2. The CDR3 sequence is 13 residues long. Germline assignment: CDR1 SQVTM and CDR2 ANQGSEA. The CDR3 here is CSSTSGTIETQYF. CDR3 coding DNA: TGCAGTTCCACTAGCGGGACGATAGAGACCCAGTACTTC.

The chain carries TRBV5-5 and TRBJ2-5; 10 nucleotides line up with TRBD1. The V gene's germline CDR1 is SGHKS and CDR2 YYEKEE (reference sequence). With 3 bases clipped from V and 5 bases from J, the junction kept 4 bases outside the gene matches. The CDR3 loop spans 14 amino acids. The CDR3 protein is CASSSGTGVETQYF. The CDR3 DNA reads TGTGCCAGCAGCTCCGGGACAGGGGTGGAGACCCAGTACTTC.

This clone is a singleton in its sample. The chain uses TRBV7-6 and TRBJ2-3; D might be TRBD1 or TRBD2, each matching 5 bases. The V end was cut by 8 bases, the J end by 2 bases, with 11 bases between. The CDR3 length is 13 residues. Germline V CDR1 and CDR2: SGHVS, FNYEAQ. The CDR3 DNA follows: TGTGCCAGCGGGGCGGGTTACACAGATACGCAGTATTTT. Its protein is CASGAGYTDTQYF.